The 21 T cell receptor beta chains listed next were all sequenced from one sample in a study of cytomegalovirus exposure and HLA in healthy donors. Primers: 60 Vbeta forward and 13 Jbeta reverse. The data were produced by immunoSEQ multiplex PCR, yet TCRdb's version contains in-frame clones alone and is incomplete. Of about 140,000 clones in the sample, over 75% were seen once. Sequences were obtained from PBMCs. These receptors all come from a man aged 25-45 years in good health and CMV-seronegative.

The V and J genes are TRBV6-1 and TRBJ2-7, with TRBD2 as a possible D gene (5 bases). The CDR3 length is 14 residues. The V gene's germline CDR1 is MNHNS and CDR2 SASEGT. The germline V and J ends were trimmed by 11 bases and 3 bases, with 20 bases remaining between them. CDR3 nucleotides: TGTGCCGGTGCCTCGCCTAGCACAAACTACGAGCAGTACTTC. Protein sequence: CAGASPSTNYEQYF.

The CDR3 nucleotides are TGTGCCAGCAGCTTATTACTAGCGGGCAGCTCCTACAATGAGCAGTTCTTC. Its protein product is CASSLLLAGSSYNEQFF. The chain links TRBV11-2 to TRBJ2-1; 9 bases are a match to TRBD2. Germline V gene data show CDR1 as SGHAT and CDR2 as FQNNGV. J lost 0 bases, V lost 2 bases, and 5 bases had no gene match. The CDR3 has 17 residues.

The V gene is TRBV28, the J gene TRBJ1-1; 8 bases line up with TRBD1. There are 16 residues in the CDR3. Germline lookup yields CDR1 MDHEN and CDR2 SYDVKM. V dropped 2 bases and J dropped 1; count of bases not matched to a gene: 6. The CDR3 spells CASSLVGTGQNTEAFF. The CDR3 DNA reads TGTGCCAGCAGTTTAGTGGGGACAGGACAGAACACTGAAGCTTTCTTT.

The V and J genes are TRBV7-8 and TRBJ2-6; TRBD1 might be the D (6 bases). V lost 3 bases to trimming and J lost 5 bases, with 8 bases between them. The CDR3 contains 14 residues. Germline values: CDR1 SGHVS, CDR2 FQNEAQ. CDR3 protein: CASSFRDRANVLTF. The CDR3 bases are TGTGCCAGCAGCTTCCGGGACAGGGCCAACGTCCTGACTTTC.

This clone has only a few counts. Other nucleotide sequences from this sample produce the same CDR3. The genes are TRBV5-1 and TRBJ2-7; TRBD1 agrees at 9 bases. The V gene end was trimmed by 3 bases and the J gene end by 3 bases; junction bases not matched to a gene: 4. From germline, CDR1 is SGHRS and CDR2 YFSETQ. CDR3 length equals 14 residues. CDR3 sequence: CASSSGTGSYEQYF. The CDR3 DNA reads TGCGCCAGCAGCTCCGGGACAGGGAGCTACGAGCAGTACTTC.

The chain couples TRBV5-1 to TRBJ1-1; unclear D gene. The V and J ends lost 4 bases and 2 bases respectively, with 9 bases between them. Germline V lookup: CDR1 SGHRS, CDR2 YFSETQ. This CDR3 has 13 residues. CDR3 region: CASSESFNTEAFF. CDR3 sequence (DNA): TGCGCCAGCAGCGAGTCATTCAACACTGAAGCTTTCTTT.

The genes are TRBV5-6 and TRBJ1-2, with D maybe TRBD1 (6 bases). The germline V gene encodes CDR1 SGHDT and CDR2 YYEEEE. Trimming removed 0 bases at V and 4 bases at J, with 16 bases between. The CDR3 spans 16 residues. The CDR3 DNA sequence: TGTGCCAGCAGCTTGGCCTTTGGGGGCCAGGTCTATGGCTACACCTTC. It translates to CASSLAFGGQVYGYTF.

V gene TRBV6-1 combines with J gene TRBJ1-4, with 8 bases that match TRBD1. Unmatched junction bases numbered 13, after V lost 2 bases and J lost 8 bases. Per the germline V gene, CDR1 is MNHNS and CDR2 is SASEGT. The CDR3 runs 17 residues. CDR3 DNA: TGTGCCAGCAGTGAACAAAGGATTTACAGGGGGGGAGAAAAACTGTTTTTT. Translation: CASSEQRIYRGGEKLFF.

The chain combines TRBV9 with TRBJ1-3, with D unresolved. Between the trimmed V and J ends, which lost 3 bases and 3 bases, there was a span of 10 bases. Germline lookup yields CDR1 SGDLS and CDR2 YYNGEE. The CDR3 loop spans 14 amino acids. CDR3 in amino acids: CASSGNQIGNTIYF. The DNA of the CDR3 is TGTGCCAGCAGCGGTAATCAGATTGGAAACACCATATATTTT.

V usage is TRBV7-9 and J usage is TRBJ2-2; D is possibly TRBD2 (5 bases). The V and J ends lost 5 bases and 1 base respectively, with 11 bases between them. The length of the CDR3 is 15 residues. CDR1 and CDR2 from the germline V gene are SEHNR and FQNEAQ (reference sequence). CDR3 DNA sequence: TGTGCCAGCAGCCCCAGCGGACTGAACACCGGGGAGCTGTTTTTT. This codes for CASSPSGLNTGELFF. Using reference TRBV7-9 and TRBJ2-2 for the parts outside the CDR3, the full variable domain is DTGVSQNPRHKITKRGQNVTFRCDPISEHNRLYWYRQTLGQGPEFLTYFQNEAQLEKSRLLSDRFSAERPKGSFSTLEIQRTEQGDSAMYLCASSPSGLNTGELFFGEGSRLTVL.

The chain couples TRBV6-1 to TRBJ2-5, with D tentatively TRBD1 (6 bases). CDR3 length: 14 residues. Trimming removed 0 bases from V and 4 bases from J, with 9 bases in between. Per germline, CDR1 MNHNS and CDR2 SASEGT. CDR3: CASSEATGTETQYF. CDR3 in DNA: TGTGCCAGCAGTGAAGCTACAGGGACAGAGACCCAGTACTTC.

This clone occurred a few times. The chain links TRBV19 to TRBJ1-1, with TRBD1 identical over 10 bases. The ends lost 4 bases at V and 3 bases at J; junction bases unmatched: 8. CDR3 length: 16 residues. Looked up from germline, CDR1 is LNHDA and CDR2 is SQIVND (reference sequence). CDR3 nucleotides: TGTGCCAGTAGTACCGACAGGGGGCACGGCTACACTGAAGCTTTCTTT. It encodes CASSTDRGHGYTEAFF. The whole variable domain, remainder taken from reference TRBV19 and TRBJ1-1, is DGGITQSPKYLFRKEGQNVTLSCEQNLNHDAMYWYRQDPGQGLRLIYYSQIVNDFQKGDIAEGYSVSREKKESFPLTVTSAQKNPTAFYLCASSTDRGHGYTEAFFGQGTRLTVV.

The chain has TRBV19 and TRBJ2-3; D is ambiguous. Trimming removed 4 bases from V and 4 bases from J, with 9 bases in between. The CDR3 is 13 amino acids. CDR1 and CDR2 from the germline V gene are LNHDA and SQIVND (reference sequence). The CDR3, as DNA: TGTGCCAGTAGTAAGCTGCACCCAGATACGCAGTATTTT. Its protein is CASSKLHPDTQYF.

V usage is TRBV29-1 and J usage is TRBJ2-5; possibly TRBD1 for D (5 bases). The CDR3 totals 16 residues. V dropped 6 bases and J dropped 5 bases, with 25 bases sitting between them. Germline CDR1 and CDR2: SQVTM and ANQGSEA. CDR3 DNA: TGCAGCGTGAAGGCACAGGATTTGATGGCCCACGAGACCCAGTACTTC. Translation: CSVKAQDLMAHETQYF.

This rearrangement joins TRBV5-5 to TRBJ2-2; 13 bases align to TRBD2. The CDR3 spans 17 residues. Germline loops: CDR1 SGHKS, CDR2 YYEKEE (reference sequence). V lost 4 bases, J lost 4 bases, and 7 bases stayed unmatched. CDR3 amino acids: CASSEGTSGKITGELFF. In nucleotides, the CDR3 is TGTGCCAGCAGCGAAGGGACTAGCGGGAAAATCACCGGGGAGCTGTTTTTT.

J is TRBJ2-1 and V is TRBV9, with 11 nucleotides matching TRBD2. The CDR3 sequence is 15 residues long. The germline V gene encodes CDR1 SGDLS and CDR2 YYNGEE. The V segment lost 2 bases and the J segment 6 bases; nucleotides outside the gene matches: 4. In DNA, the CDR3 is TGTGCCAGCAGCGTCGCTAGCGGGAGGCGCAATGAGCAGTTCTTC. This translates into CASSVASGRRNEQFF.

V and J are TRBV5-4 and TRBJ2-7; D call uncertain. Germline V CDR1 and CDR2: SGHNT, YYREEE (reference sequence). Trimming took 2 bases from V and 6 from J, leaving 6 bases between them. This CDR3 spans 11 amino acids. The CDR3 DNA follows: TGTGCCAGCAGCTTCAGGTCCGAGCAGTACTTC. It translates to CASSFRSEQYF.

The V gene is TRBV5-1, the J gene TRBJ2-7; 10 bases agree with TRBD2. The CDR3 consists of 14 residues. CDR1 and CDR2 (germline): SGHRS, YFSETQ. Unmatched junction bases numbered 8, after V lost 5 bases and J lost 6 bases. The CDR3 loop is CASRRTGTSVEQYF. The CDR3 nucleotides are TGCGCCAGCAGAAGGACCGGGACTAGCGTCGAGCAGTACTTC.

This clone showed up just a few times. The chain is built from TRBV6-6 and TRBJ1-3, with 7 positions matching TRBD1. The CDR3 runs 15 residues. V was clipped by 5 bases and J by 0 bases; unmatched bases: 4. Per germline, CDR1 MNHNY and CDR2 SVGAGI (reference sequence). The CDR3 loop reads CASSPRGDSGNTIYF. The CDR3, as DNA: TGTGCCAGCAGTCCCAGGGGGGACTCTGGAAACACCATATATTTT.

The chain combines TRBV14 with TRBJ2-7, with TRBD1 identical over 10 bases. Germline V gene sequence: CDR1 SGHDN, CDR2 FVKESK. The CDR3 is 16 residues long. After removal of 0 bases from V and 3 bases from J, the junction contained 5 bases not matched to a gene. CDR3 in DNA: TGTGCCAGCAGCCAAGAAGGGGGACAGGGGCACTACGAGCAGTACTTC. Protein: CASSQEGGQGHYEQYF.

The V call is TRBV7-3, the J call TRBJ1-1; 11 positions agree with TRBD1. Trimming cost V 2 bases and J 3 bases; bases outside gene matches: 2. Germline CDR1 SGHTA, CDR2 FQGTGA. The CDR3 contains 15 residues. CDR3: CASSLGTGGYTEAFF. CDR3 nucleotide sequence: TGTGCCAGCAGCTTAGGGACAGGGGGTTACACTGAAGCTTTCTTT.